The table lists the clone carrying this T cell receptor beta chain with a count of one. What it binds is not known. The CDR3 totals 13 residues. V lost 6 bases and J lost 5, with 14 bases in between. Germline V CDR1 and CDR2: MNHEY, SVGAGI. TCRdb reprocessed the 5' RACE reads with MiXCR, giving one entry per CDR3 protein. The sample shows around 250,000 distinct CDR3 sequences, 15% of them seen only once. This specimen comes from a study of T-cell memory formation after mild COVID-19. General study results and limits: That cross-reactive memory joined was suggested by some responding clones appearing in pre-infection memory. Later expanders leaned toward CD4+, whereas clones contracting from day 15 to 85 were balanced CD4/CD8.

The V call is TRBV6-5, the J call TRBJ2-7; D perhaps matches TRBD2 (6 bases). This TCR came from an adult woman who had mild COVID-19 (a few samples of this study predate the infection). Cell type and time point are not known. The sample consisted of PBMCs or a T cell subset sorted from them (not recorded which). The CDR3 loop is CASSLGGVHEQYF. The CDR3 bases are TGTGCCAGCAGCCTTGGCGGGGTCCACGAGCAGTACTTC.